This TCR beta chain was captured by sequencing in a study of blood T cell repertoires in COVID-19 (dated by TCRdb to the early 2020s). In terms of the full investigation: Samples from collaborators originated in the United States, Italy and Spain and spanned both the acute and convalescent phases of COVID-19. The prospective study material was composed of cDNA or gDNA derived from T cells, B-cell-depleted T cells, or PBMCs. The dataset comprised deeply sampled blood TCRbeta repertoires from subjects exposed to, actively infected with, or recovered from COVID-19. The repertoires were released in a freely available public database meant as a resource for research on the immune response to SARS-CoV-2. The samples were drawn from two sources: the first 160 participants of the ongoing ImmuneRACE study, and 1,254 subjects contributed by 6 global collaborators. A de-identified subject ID, COVID-19 status, age in years and sex were almost always included in the sample metadata. Where available, HLA class I and class II types were taken from metadata supplied by the sample provider and were not determined by assay-based typing. General conclusions and limits of the study: The quantity of clinical and demographic metadata differed by source and by participant and was supplied without curation.

TCRbeta CDR3 regions were amplified from genomic DNA using the immunoSEQ Assay, a bias-controlled multiplex PCR. The study's processing was this. The number of nucleated cells in each sample was estimated by amplification of reference gene primers within the assay. Sequence reads were collapsed and filtered to measure the absolute abundance of every unique TCRbeta CDR3 rearrangement. For each sample, productive Simpson clonality was calculated as the square root of Simpson's diversity index over productive rearrangements. TCRdb carries this immuneACCESS record with in-frame sequences only. Its versions omit some clonotypes, under half of them owing to an unresolved V gene in the studies checked, with the rest unexplained. V and J calls and clone size are given by that table; D and trimming were obtained from the DNA. For this sample there are about 69,000 clones; around 77% appear just once. The ten largest make up approximately 16% of the sample.

Each collaborating institution followed its own protocols to collect whole blood in K2EDTA tubes. For TCRbeta analysis, collaborators shipped samples in one of three forms: frozen whole blood, isolated PBMCs, or DNA extracted from either of those sample types. As to this clone: The antigen it recognizes is unknown. Base qualities are not provided; no much larger clone lies one nucleotide away.

From its cysteine to its phenylalanine, the CDR3 spans 19 amino acids. This entry keeps only the CDR3 DNA: 57 bases, framed from base 1. The chain joins TRBV21-1 to TRBJ1-6; TRBD1, the D gene given by the table, was not confirmed from the DNA. TRBV21-1 is shown as a pseudogene. This TCR derives from a man aged 55 to 69 with acute or convalescent COVID-19. The sample taken for sequencing was peripheral blood. The CDR3 here reads CASSIYTPPQGRLNSPLHF. The sequenced DNA: TGTGCCAGCAGCATATACACCCCCCCGCAGGGCCGCCTAAATTCACCCCTCCACTTT.